This note documents a single T cell receptor beta chain sequence. The antigen remains unidentified. This entry is derived from a study of cytomegalovirus exposure and HLA in healthy donors. Study-level points and caveats: Around 160 TCR beta chains were listed as cytomegalovirus-associated. Per a prior analysis, the majority of TCR beta V segments were productive roughly 87% or roughly 30% of the time. Later, an analysis showed that TCR beta chains associated with HLA were more clonally expanded than others that were equally common.

The CDR3 loop spans 16 amino acids. The germline CDR1 and CDR2 sequences are SGHTA and FQGTGA. Deletions cut 1 base from V and 2 bases from J, with 15 bases between. PCR amplification relied on 60 Vbeta primers (plus 13 Jbeta primers). Authors' methods: As a later analysis found, there were tens of millions of unique TCR beta chains, of which around 10 million were shared. This table comes from immunoSEQ multiplex PCR, and its TCRdb copy is limited to in-frame clones, with some not included. V and J calls and clone size follow that table, whereas D and trimming were derived from the DNA. The sample includes 100,000 to 150,000 clones, about four fifths seen only once; the top ten take under 15%.

The specimen was PBMCs. The receptor was derived from a woman aged 60-70 years in good health and CMV-seropositive. The chain uses TRBV7-3 and TRBJ2-7; D is undetermined. CDR3 protein: CASSLIATSSTYEQYF. The DNA of the CDR3 is TGTGCCAGCAGCTTAATAGCCACTTCGAGCACCTACGAGCAGTACTTC.